The 20 T cell receptor beta chains below all came from one sample that was sequenced in a study of blood T cell repertoires in COVID-19. The protocol was immunoSEQ multiplex PCR, while the TCRdb copy is restricted to in-frame clones and leaves out a portion. The table includes 250,000 to 350,000 clones, roughly 90% detected once. The sample taken for sequencing was PBMCs or T cells enriched from blood (not recorded which). These receptors were collected from a woman aged 18 to 35 with acute COVID-19.

This chain connects TRBV28 to TRBJ2-1, with 8 bases aligning to TRBD2. The J segment lost 7 bases and the V segment lost 3 bases, leaving 20 bases of the junction unmatched. CDR1 and CDR2 from the germline V gene are MDHEN and SYDVKM. There are 19 residues in the CDR3. The CDR3: CASSFTGLFAGGRINEQFF. CDR3 sequence (DNA): TGTGCCAGCAGTTTCACAGGGCTTTTTGCGGGAGGTCGGATAAATGAGCAGTTCTTC.

The chain employs TRBV6-4 and TRBJ1-6; possible D gene TRBD1, 6 bases. The germline CDR1 and CDR2 sequences are MRHNA and SNTAGT. V was cut by 4 bases and J by 7 bases, with 20 bases left in between. The CDR3 runs to 17 residues. The CDR3 here is CASSASPGTSENSPLHF. CDR3 nucleotides: TGTGCCAGCAGTGCTTCTCCCGGGACAAGCGAGAATTCACCCCTCCACTTT.

This clone was counted a few times. V and J are TRBV7-8 and TRBJ1-1, with 9 bases that match TRBD1. V lost 5 bases, J lost 4 bases, and 11 bases stayed unmatched. CDR3 length: 16 amino acids. Germline V lookup: CDR1 SGHVS, CDR2 FQNEAQ. The CDR3 region is CASSPGQGRTGTEAFF. CDR3 in DNA: TGTGCCAGCAGCCCCGGACAGGGGCGGACCGGCACTGAAGCTTTCTTT.

The gene calls are TRBV28 and TRBJ1-2, with a weak D call TRBD1 (6 bases). The CDR3 has 15 residues. Per the germline V gene, CDR1 is MDHEN and CDR2 is SYDVKM. Trimming shortened V by 5 bases and J by 5 bases, and 18 bases separated the two germline ends. The CDR3 bases are TGTGCCAGCAGTCCGTTGGGCAGGGGTTGGTATGGCTACACCTTC. Translated: CASSPLGRGWYGYTF.

This clone was found a few times. The V and J genes are TRBV6-1 and TRBJ1-1, with 7 bases identical to TRBD1. There are 14 residues in the CDR3. Germline V lookup: CDR1 MNHNS, CDR2 SASEGT. The trim removed 3 bases at V and 5 bases at J, leaving 6 bases unmatched. CDR3 DNA sequence: TGTGCCAGCAGTGAGATGACAGGGAGAACTGAAGCTTTCTTT. Amino acid sequence: CASSEMTGRTEAFF.

The J gene is TRBJ2-5, the V gene TRBV28; 8 bases align to TRBD2. This CDR3 is 16 amino acids long. V gave up 4 bases and J gave up 5 bases; unmatched junction bases: 12. Germline-derived CDR1 and CDR2 are MDHEN and SYDVKM. The CDR3 bases are TGTGCCAGCAGTTCGGGGGGGCGACAGGACTACGAGACCCAGTACTTC. This gives the protein CASSSGGRQDYETQYF.

The chain is built from TRBV5-4 and TRBJ1-2; D is possibly TRBD1 (6 bases). This CDR3 spans 12 amino acids. V shed 6 bases and J shed 7 bases, with 13 bases lying between them. CDR1 and CDR2 from the germline V gene are SGHNT and YYREEE (reference sequence). The CDR3 region has the DNA TGTGCCAGCACCCTTGGGGGCCGTGGCTACACCTTC. This encodes CASTLGGRGYTF.

This chain uses TRBV19 with TRBJ2-1; 11 nucleotides match TRBD2. CDR1 and CDR2 (germline): LNHDA, SQIVND (reference sequence). CDR3 length: 14 amino acids. Trimming cost V 4 bases and J 6 bases; bases outside gene matches: 2. The CDR3 DNA sequence: TGTGCCAGTAGTACTAGCGGGAGGCCCAATGAGCAGTTCTTC. Protein product: CASSTSGRPNEQFF.

This sequence joins TRBV11-2 and TRBJ1-3; possible D gene TRBD1, 6 bases. The CDR3 has 17 amino acids. The V end lost 2 bases, the J end lost 0 bases, and 14 bases lay between the germline ends. CDR1 is SGHAT and CDR2 is FQNNGV in the germline V gene. The CDR3 loop is CASSLLRGGASGNTIYF. CDR3 DNA: TGTGCCAGCAGCTTATTAAGAGGGGGAGCCTCTGGAAACACCATATATTTT.

J is TRBJ1-5 and V is TRBV6-5; tentative D call: TRBD1 (5 bases). From germline, CDR1 is MNHEY and CDR2 SVGAGI. Trimming pared 6 bases from V and 1 base from J, leaving 13 bases between. CDR3 length equals 15 residues. The DNA for the CDR3 is TGTGCCAGCAGCCGGCAGGGTTTAAGCAATCAGCCCCAGCATTTT. This translates into CASSRQGLSNQPQHF.

This chain links TRBV28 with TRBJ1-2; 11 nucleotides line up with TRBD1. Germline V CDR1 and CDR2: MDHEN, SYDVKM. The CDR3 spans 15 residues. Germline trimming cut 9 bases from V and 5 bases from J; bases unmatched to any gene: 11. The CDR3 reads CASRTGGAGAYGYTF. CDR3 nucleotides: TGTGCCAGTAGGACAGGGGGCGCTGGGGCATATGGCTACACCTTC.

This chain joins TRBV27 and TRBJ1-1, with D hard to call. The CDR3 sequence is 15 residues long. Germline CDR1 reads MNHEY; CDR2 reads SMNVEV (reference sequence). V lost 2 bases, J lost 4 bases, and 14 bases lay in between. CDR3 nucleotide sequence: TGTGCCAGCAGTTTACGTTTGGGAGAGGGCACTGAAGCTTTCTTT. This codes for CASSLRLGEGTEAFF.

The chain uses TRBV27 and TRBJ2-7; D perhaps matches TRBD1 (6 bases). Trimming removed 6 bases from V and 6 bases from J, with 18 bases in between. The CDR3 runs to 14 residues. The germline V gene encodes CDR1 MNHEY and CDR2 SMNVEV (reference sequence). CDR3 sequence reads: CASSPGQGPAEQYF. Written as DNA, the CDR3 is TGTGCCAGCAGCCCTGGTCAGGGGCCAGCCGAGCAGTACTTC.

The chain links TRBV5-1 to TRBJ2-7; 8 positions match TRBD1. With V trimmed by 3 bases and J by 6 bases, 5 bases remained unmatched. CDR3 length: 13 amino acids. From germline, CDR1 is SGHRS and CDR2 YFSETQ. CDR3 nucleotides: TGCGCCAGCAGCTACCAGGGGGCTGCCGAGCAGTACTTC. This sequence encodes CASSYQGAAEQYF.

The rearrangement uses TRBV19 and TRBJ1-2; D remains unclear. The CDR3 has 13 residues. The V end was cut by 5 bases, the J end by 2 bases, with 9 bases between. The V gene's germline CDR1 is LNHDA and CDR2 SQIVND (reference sequence). CDR3 loop: CASSSLGNYGYTF. In DNA form, the CDR3 reads TGTGCCAGTAGTTCCCTCGGGAACTATGGCTACACCTTC.

V gene TRBV6-5 combines with J gene TRBJ2-3; D uncertain. V was cut by 3 bases and J by 4 bases, with 11 bases left in between. The CDR3 sequence is 14 residues long. In germline, CDR1 is MNHEY, CDR2 SVGAGI. CDR3 residues: CASSYFESADTQYF. In nucleotides, the CDR3 is TGTGCCAGCAGTTATTTTGAGAGCGCAGATACGCAGTATTTT.

This sequence joins TRBV7-2 and TRBJ2-1; possible D gene TRBD2, 5 bases. The CDR3 length is 15 residues. Trimming took off 5 bases at V and 0 bases at J, with 11 bases between the two ends. Germline values: CDR1 SGHTA, CDR2 FQGNSA. The CDR3 loop is CASSPTADSYNEQFF. For the CDR3, the DNA is TGTGCCAGCAGCCCCACAGCGGACTCCTACAATGAGCAGTTCTTC.

The rearrangement joins TRBV3-1 (or the pseudogene TRBV3-2) to TRBJ2-3; D possibly corresponds to TRBD2 (5 bases). Germline V CDR1 and CDR2: LGHDT, YNNKEL (reference sequence). Trimming removed 0 bases from V and 5 bases from J, with 6 bases in between. The CDR3 is 13 amino acids. The CDR3 reads CASSQDRGDTQYF. The CDR3 coding sequence is TGTGCCAGCAGCCAAGATCGGGGAGATACGCAGTATTTT.

The chain combines TRBV9 with TRBJ2-5; D may be TRBD1 (6 bases). CDR1 is SGDLS and CDR2 is YYNGEE in the germline V gene. The CDR3 loop spans 14 amino acids. Trimming pared 1 base from V and 3 bases from J, leaving 10 bases between. The CDR3 here is CASSVSPGEETQYF. The CDR3 DNA follows: TGTGCCAGCAGCGTATCCCCAGGGGAAGAGACCCAGTACTTC.

The V gene is TRBV5-4, the J gene TRBJ2-3; D is ambiguous. Germline V CDR1 and CDR2: SGHNT, YYREEE (reference sequence). CDR3 length: 14 amino acids. The V and J ends lost 4 bases and 2 bases respectively, with 11 bases between them. CDR3 DNA sequence: TGTGCCAGCAGCCCTTCCCGGGTCACAGATACGCAGTATTTT. Translated: CASSPSRVTDTQYF.